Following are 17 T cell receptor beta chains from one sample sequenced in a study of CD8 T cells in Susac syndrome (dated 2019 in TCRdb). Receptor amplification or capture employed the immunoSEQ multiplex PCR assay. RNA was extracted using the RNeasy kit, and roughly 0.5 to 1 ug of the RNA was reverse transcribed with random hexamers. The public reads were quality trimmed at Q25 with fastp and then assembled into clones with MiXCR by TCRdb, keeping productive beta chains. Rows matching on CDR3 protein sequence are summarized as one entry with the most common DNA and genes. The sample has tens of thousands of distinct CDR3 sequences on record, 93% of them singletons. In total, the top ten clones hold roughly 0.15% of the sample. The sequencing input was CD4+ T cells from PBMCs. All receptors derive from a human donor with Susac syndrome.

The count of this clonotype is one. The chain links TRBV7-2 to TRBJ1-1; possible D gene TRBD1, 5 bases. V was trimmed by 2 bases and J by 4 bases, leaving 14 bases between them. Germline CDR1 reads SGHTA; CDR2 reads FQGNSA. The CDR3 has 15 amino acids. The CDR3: CASSLRPWGGTEAFF. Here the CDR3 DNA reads TGTGCCAGCAGCTTAAGGCCGTGGGGGGGCACTGAAGCTTTCTTT.

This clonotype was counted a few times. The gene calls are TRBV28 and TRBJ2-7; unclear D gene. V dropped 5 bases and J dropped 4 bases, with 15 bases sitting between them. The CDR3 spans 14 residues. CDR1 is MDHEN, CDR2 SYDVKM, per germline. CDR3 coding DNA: TGTGCCAGCAGTCCTGATTGGGAAGAGTACGAGCAGTACTTC. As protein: CASSPDWEEYEQYF.

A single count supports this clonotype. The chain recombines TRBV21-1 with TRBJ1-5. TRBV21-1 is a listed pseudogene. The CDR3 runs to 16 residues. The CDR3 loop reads CASSRTARYSNQPQHF. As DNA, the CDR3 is TGTGCCAGCAGCCGAACAGCGAGATATAGCAATCAGCCCCAGCATTTT.

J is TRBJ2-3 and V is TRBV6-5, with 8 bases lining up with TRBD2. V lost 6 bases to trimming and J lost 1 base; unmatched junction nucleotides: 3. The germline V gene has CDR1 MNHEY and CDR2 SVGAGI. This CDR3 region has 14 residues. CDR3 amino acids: CASRELAGTDTQYF. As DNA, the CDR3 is TGTGCCAGCAGAGAACTAGCGGGCACAGATACGCAGTATTTT.

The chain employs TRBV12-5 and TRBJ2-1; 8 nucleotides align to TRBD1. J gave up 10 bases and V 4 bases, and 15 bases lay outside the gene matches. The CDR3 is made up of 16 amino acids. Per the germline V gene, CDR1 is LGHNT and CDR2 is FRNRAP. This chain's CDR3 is CASGSLGQGGHKEQFF. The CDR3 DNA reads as TGTGCTAGTGGTTCCTTAGGACAGGGTGGTCATAAGGAGCAGTTCTTC.

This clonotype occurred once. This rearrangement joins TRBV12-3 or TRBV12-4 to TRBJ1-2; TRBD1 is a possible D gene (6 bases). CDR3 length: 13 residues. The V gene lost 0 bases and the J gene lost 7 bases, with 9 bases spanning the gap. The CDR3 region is CASSLAGGVGYTF. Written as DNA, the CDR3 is TGTGCCAGCAGTTTAGCAGGGGGAGTTGGCTACACCTTC.

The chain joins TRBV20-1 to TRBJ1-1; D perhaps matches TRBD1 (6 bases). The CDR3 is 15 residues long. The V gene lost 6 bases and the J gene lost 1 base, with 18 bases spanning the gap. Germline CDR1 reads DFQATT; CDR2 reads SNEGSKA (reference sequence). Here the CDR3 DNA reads TGCAGTGCCCTGGAGGGGGGTCGTTCGAACACTGAAGCTTTCTTT. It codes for CSALEGGRSNTEAFF.

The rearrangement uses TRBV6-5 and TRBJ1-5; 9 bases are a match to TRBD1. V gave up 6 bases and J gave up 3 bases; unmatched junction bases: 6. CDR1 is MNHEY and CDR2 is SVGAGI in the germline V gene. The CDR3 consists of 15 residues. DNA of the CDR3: TGTGCCAGCAGGGCAGACAGGGGGGACAATCAGCCCCAGCATTTT. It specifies CASRADRGDNQPQHF.

CDR3 protein: CASSYASGDEQFF. The CDR3 DNA sequence: TGTGCCAGCAGTTACGCTAGCGGGGATGAGCAGTTCTTC. The chain has TRBV6-5 and TRBJ2-1, with 9 bases lining up with TRBD2. This CDR3 has 13 amino acids. Unmatched junction bases numbered 1, after V lost 2 bases and J lost 8 bases. Germline V gene data show CDR1 as MNHEY and CDR2 as SVGAGI.

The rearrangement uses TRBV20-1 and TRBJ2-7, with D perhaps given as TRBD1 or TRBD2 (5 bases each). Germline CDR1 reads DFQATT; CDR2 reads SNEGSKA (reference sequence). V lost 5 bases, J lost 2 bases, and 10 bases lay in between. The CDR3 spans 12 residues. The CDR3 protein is CSAPGRAYEQYF. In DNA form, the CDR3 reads TGCAGTGCTCCGGGACGGGCCTACGAGCAGTACTTC.

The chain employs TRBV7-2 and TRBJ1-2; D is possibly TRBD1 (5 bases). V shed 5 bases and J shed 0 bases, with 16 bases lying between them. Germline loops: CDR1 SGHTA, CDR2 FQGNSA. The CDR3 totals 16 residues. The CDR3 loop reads CASSGGSRAANYGYTF. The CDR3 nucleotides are TGTGCCAGCAGCGGGGGGTCCCGCGCGGCTAACTATGGCTACACCTTC.

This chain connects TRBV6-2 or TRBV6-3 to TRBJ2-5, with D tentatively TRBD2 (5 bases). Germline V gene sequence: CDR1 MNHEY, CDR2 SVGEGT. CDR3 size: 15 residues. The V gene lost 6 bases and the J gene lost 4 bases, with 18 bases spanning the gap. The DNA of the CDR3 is TGTGCCAGCAGCCCTCGGCATCTTCGGGGAGAGACCCAGTACTTC. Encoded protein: CASSPRHLRGETQYF.

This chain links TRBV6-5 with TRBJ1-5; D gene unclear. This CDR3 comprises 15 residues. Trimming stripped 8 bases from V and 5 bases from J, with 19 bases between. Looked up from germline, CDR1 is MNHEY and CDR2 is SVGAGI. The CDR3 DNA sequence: TGTGCCAGCGGACCGTCGCGGAAGGCCCATCAGCCCCAGCATTTT. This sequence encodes CASGPSRKAHQPQHF.

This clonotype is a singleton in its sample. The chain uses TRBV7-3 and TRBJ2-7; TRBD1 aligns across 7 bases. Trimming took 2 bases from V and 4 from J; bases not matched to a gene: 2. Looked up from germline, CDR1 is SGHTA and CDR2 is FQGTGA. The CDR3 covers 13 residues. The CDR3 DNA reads TGTGCCAGCAGCTTACGGGACAGTTACGAGCAGTACTTC. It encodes CASSLRDSYEQYF.

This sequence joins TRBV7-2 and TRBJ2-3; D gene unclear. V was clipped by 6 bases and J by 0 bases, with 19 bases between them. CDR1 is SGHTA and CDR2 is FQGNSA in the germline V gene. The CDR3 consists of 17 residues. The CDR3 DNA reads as TGTGCCAGCAGTCAGTCTGGCTCCCACCCTAGCACAGATACGCAGTATTTT. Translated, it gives CASSQSGSHPSTDTQYF.

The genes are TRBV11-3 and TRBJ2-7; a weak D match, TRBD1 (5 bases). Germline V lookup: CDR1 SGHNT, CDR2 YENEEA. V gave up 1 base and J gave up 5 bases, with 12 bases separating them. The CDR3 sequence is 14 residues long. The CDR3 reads CASSLGAGNHEQYF. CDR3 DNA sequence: TGTGCCAGCAGCTTAGGGGCAGGGAACCACGAGCAGTACTTC.

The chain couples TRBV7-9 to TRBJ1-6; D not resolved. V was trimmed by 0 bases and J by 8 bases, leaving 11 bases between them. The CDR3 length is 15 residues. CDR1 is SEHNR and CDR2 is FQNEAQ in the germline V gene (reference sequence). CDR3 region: CASSLALGPHSPLHF. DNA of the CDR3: TGTGCCAGCAGCTTAGCGCTGGGCCCCCATTCACCCCTCCACTTT.